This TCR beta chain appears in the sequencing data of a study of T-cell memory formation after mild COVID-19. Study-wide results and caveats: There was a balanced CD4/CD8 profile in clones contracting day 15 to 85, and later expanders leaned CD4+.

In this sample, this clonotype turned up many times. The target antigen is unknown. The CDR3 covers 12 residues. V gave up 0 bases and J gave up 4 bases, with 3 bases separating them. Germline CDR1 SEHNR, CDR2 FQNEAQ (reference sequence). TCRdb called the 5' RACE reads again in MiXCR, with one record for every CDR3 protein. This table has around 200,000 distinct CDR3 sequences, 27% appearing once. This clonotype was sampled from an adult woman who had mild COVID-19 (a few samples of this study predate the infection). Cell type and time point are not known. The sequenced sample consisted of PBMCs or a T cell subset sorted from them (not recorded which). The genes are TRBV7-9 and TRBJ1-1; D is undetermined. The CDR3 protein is CASSLAGTEAFF. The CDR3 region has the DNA TGTGCCAGCAGCTTAGCGGGCACTGAAGCTTTCTTT.